The 2 T cell receptor beta chains presented below share a single source sample, sequenced in a study of OX40 agonist ivuxolimab in advanced cancers. The method was immunoSEQ multiplex PCR; TCRdb's version includes in-frame clones alone and lacks a portion of them. The data show some 70,000 clones, with 85% to 90% seen just once and roughly 0.89% held by the top ten. Material: CD4+ or CD8+ T cells sorted from blood, obtained in a trial of the OX40 agonist ivuxolimab. These receptors were collected from an adult with an advanced solid tumor such as melanoma, head and neck, liver or kidney cancer.

J is TRBJ2-7 and V is TRBV18; no definite D call. The CDR3 covers 12 residues. Between the trimmed V and J ends, which lost 2 bases and 7 bases, there was a span of 9 bases. Germline V gene data show CDR1 as KGHSH and CDR2 as LQKENI. The CDR3 sequence: CASSPSGLEQYF. DNA of the CDR3: TGTGCCAGCTCACCATCGGGCCTAGAGCAGTACTTC.

The chain uses TRBV5-1 and TRBJ2-7; TRBD2 matches 9 bases. The CDR3 has 15 amino acids. Trimming removed 4 bases from V and 1 base from J; junction bases left unmatched: 6. CDR1 and CDR2 from the germline V gene are SGHRS and YFSETQ. CDR3: CASSPLAGRSYEQYF. The CDR3 nucleotides are TGCGCCAGCAGCCCTCTAGCGGGAAGATCCTACGAGCAGTACTTC.